The rows below give T cell receptor beta chains drawn from one sample of a study of T cell repertoires in cytomegalovirus infection. TCRdb reprocessed the reads via MiXCR and lists one record per CDR3 protein. This sample has 250,000 or so distinct CDR3 sequences, with around 12% found just once. What was sequenced was PBMCs. Receptors originate from a human donor in good health (CMV status not recorded). Some clones in this sample may be carry-over from other donors' samples. CDR3s include the opening cysteine and the closing phenylalanine or tryptophan. Fields, in order: clone size, V gene, J gene, D gene, CDR3 DNA, CDR3 protein. D genes are given only for firm matches. The size of a clone is reported for some rows only, either as once, few or many, or as a class for expanded clones.

>many|TRBV12-3/TRBV12-4|TRBJ2-2|-
TGTGCCAGCAGTCCGGGATCCAGGGTTCCCGGGGAGCTGTTTTTT
CASSPGSRVPGELFF
>many|TRBV6-5|TRBJ2-3|-
TGTGCCAGCAGTTACCTCGGGACTGGAGCCGATACGCAGTATTTT
CASSYLGTGADTQYF
>many|TRBV7-2|TRBJ1-4|-
TGTGCCAGCAGCGGTCGGACAGAGAATGAAAAACTGTTTTTT
CASSGRTENEKLFF
>-|TRBV7-2|TRBJ2-7|TRBD2
TGTGCCAGCAGCGTAAGAGGGAGCGGGGTGGCGTACGAGCAGTACTTC
CASSVRGSGVAYEQYF
>few|TRBV28|TRBJ2-7|TRBD1
TGTGCCAGTTCTATCCGGGACAGGTTTGTCGAGCAGTACTTC
CASSIRDRFVEQYF
>many|TRBV7-2|TRBJ2-3|-
TGTGCCAGCAGCTCACAGCCAAGTGGGTTTGGTACAGATACGCAGTATTTT
CASSSQPSGFGTDTQYF
>few|TRBV6-2/TRBV6-3|TRBJ2-1|-
TGTGCCAGCAGGGGGAGGGGGAGCTCCTACAATGAGCAGTTCTTC
CASRGRGSSYNEQFF
>many|TRBV7-6|TRBJ2-7|-
TGTGCCAGCAGCTTAGCTTCCTCCTACGAGCAGTACTTC
CASSLASSYEQYF
>few|TRBV29-1|TRBJ1-2|TRBD1
TGCAGCATGACAGGGGGCGACTATGGCTACACCTTC
CSMTGGDYGYTF
>few|TRBV20-1|TRBJ2-5|TRBD1
TGCAGTGCACGGACAGGGGAAGAGACCCAGTACTTC
CSARTGEETQYF
>many|TRBV7-2|TRBJ1-3|-
TGTGCCAGCAGCCTCCGTCAGGGCTGGTCCGGAAACACCATATATTTT
CASSLRQGWSGNTIYF
>once|TRBV29-1|TRBJ2-2|TRBD1
TGCAGCGTTGAAGATCTGGACAGGGACCCGAACACCGGGGAGCTGTTTTTT
CSVEDLDRDPNTGELFF
>-|TRBV18|TRBJ2-3|-
TGTGCCAGCTCAGCCTCTATCGTCCCAGATACGCAGTATTTT
CASSASIVPDTQYF
>-|TRBV2|TRBJ2-1|TRBD2
TGTGCCAGCAGGGGCTTAGCGGGGGGCTACAATGAGCAGTTCTTC
CASRGLAGGYNEQFF
>-|TRBV12-3/TRBV12-4|TRBJ2-4|-
TGTGCCAGCAGTTTAGGGGAGAGAAACATTCAGTACTTC
CASSLGERNIQYF
>many|TRBV7-2|TRBJ1-6|-
TGTGCCAGCAGCTTAGACAGGGTGACCTCACCCCTCCACTTT
CASSLDRVTSPLHF
>many|TRBV7-8|TRBJ1-6|-
TGTGCCAGCAGCTTAGCTTCGGGGGCGAGTTCACCCCTCCACTTT
CASSLASGASSPLHF
>many|TRBV6-5|TRBJ1-5|TRBD1
TGTGCCAGCAGTTACTCGCAGGGGGCTCTTCAGCCCCAGCATTTT
CASSYSQGALQPQHF
>many|TRBV7-2|TRBJ2-1|-
TGTGCCAGCAGCTTAATTCATACCGGTGAGCAGTTCTTC
CASSLIHTGEQFF
>-|TRBV28|TRBJ2-7|TRBD1
TGTGCCAGCAGGACAGGGGGGGACTACGAGCAGTACTTC
CASRTGGDYEQYF
>many|TRBV28|TRBJ2-2|-
TGTGCCAGCAGTAGGCCGACAAGGAACACCGGGGAGCTGTTTTTT
CASSRPTRNTGELFF
>once|TRBV10-2|TRBJ1-1|-
TGCGCCAGCAGTGAGTCACTAGTCCGCGAAGCTTTCTTT
CASSESLVREAFF
>-|TRBV28|TRBJ2-7|-
TGTGCCAGCAAAGGGGCACCCCACAACTACGAGCAGTACTTC
CASKGAPHNYEQYF
>-|TRBV7-3|TRBJ2-7|-
TGTGCCAGCAGCTTATACCGGACGGGCTACGAGCAGTACTTC
CASSLYRTGYEQYF
>once|TRBV29-1|TRBJ1-2|TRBD1
TGCAGCGTCGAGGGACAGGGAGAAGGCGGCTACACCTTC
CSVEGQGEGGYTF
>many|TRBV28|TRBJ2-7|TRBD2
TGTGCCAGCAGCGGACTAGCAGCGAGCTCCTACGAGCAGTACTTC
CASSGLAASSYEQYF
>few|TRBV4-2|TRBJ2-2|-
TGTGCCAGCAGCCAAGATATGATTAACACCGGGGAGCTGTTTTTT
CASSQDMINTGELFF
>few|TRBV5-1|TRBJ1-5|-
TGCGCCAGCAGCTTGGACAGTTATAGCAATCAGCCCCAGCATTTT
CASSLDSYSNQPQHF
>few|TRBV20-1|TRBJ1-1|-
TGCAGTGCGGTAACAGCGGTAGTGGCTGAAGCTTTCTTT
CSAVTAVVAEAFF
>-|TRBV19|TRBJ2-3|TRBD1
TGTGCCAGTGCGCCCACAGGGGTCGGCACAGATACGCAGTATTTT
CASAPTGVGTDTQYF
>many|TRBV7-2|TRBJ1-2|-
TGTGCCAGCAGCTTAGCGGCAGGGGATGGCTACACCTTC
CASSLAAGDGYTF
>-|TRBV20-1|TRBJ1-1|TRBD1
TGCAGTGCTACAGGGGGCGACGGCTCTGAAGCTTTCTTT
CSATGGDGSEAFF
>few|TRBV9|TRBJ1-1|-
TGTGCCAGCAGCGCAATCCAGAGTTTGACTGAAGCTTTCTTT
CASSAIQSLTEAFF
>few|TRBV7-9|TRBJ1-5|-
TGTGCCAGCAGCCCGGGAGCGGGGAGCAATCAGCCCCAGCATTTT
CASSPGAGSNQPQHF
>many|TRBV7-4|TRBJ2-7|-
TGTGCCAGCGACCCGTGCGGGAATACCTACGAGCAGTACTTC
CASDPCGNTYEQYF
>many|TRBV6-2/TRBV6-3|TRBJ1-1|-
TGTGCCAGCAGTTACTCTCGGCGGAACACTGAAGCTTTCTTT
CASSYSRRNTEAFF
>many|TRBV6-2/TRBV6-3|TRBJ1-1|-
TGTGCCAGCAGACTAGATCCGAACACTGAAGCTTTCTTT
CASRLDPNTEAFF
>many|TRBV6-1|TRBJ1-1|-
TGTGCCAGCAGAGTCACACTGAACACTGAAGCTTTCTTT
CASRVTLNTEAFF
>many|TRBV20-1|TRBJ2-7|-
TGCAGTGCTAGGGACAGACTTTCCTACGAGCAGTACTTC
CSARDRLSYEQYF
>many|TRBV28|TRBJ1-2|-
TGTGCCAGCAGTCCCTCCTACCGGGGGGGCCGCAATGGCTACACCTTC
CASSPSYRGGRNGYTF
>-|TRBV30|TRBJ2-1|-
TGTGCCTGGAGTGGAGGGGGAGGGTACAATGAGCAGTTCTTC
CAWSGGGGYNEQFF
>-|TRBV25-1|TRBJ2-7|-
TGTGCCAGCGGGAGGAAGGGGGCCTACTCCTACGAGCAGTACTTC
CASGRKGAYSYEQYF
>few|TRBV6-2/TRBV6-3|TRBJ2-6|TRBD1
TGTGCCAGCAGGAAAACAGGGGCCGGGGCCAACGTCCTGACTTTC
CASRKTGAGANVLTF
>-|TRBV6-5|TRBJ2-3|TRBD2
TGTGCCAGCAACGAACTAGCGGGAGCCGCAGATACGCAGTATTTT
CASNELAGAADTQYF
>many|TRBV7-2|TRBJ1-5|-
TGTGCCAGCAGCTCCCAGACGAGTGGGGATCAGCCCCAGCATTTT
CASSSQTSGDQPQHF
>many|TRBV6-2/TRBV6-3|TRBJ2-3|-
TGTGCCAGCTTTAATGGAGGCGGTCGAAAAGTTACAGATACGCAGTATTTT
CASFNGGGRKVTDTQYF
>many|TRBV5-1|TRBJ2-1|-
TGCGCCAGCAGCTTGGAAGGGGCTGGGTCCTACAATGAGCAGTTCTTC
CASSLEGAGSYNEQFF
>-|TRBV6-2/TRBV6-3|TRBJ1-4|TRBD1
TGTGCCAGCAGAGGGACAGCGAATGAAAAACTGTTTTTT
CASRGTANEKLFF
>many|TRBV7-2|TRBJ2-5|TRBD2
TGTGCCAGCAGCTTAGGGGCGGGAGACGGGCGGACCCAGTACTTC
CASSLGAGDGRTQYF
>many|TRBV7-2|TRBJ2-1|-
TGTGCCAGCAGCCGGGAACTTAGCTCCTACAATGAGCAGTTCTTC
CASSRELSSYNEQFF
>many|TRBV27|TRBJ2-2|TRBD1
TGTGCCAGCAGTGCCGACAGGGGCACCGGGGAGCTGTTTTTT
CASSADRGTGELFF
>many|TRBV7-2|TRBJ1-1|TRBD1
TGTGCCAGCAGCTTAGTGATGTGGCAGCCGGGACAGGGGATGAACACTGAAGCTTTCTTT
CASSLVMWQPGQGMNTEAFF
>many|TRBV7-2|TRBJ2-1|TRBD1
TGTGCCAGCAGCCCCAGGGGGCTATACAATGAGCAGTTCTTC
CASSPRGLYNEQFF
>many|TRBV7-9|TRBJ2-3|TRBD1
TGTGCCAGCAGCGGACAGGGGTTGAGGACAGATACGCAGTATTTT
CASSGQGLRTDTQYF
>many|TRBV12-3/TRBV12-4|TRBJ2-7|-
TGTGCCAGCAGTTTAATGGACGGAACCGAGCAGTACTTC
CASSLMDGTEQYF
>few|TRBV15|TRBJ2-6|-
TGTGCCACCAGCCCCCGCGGCTCTGGGGCCAACGTCCTGACTTTC
CATSPRGSGANVLTF
>many|TRBV28|TRBJ2-3|-
TGTGCCAGCAGCCGAAAAGCGGGTAGCACAGATACGCAGTATTTT
CASSRKAGSTDTQYF
>-|TRBV12-3/TRBV12-4|TRBJ2-5|TRBD1
TGTGCCAGCAGTTCCGGACAGGGATTAGAGACCCAGTACTTC
CASSSGQGLETQYF
>many|TRBV7-2|TRBJ2-1|TRBD2
TGTGCCAGCAGCTTAGGACTAGCGGGAGGGTCCTACTACAATGAGCAGTTCTTC
CASSLGLAGGSYYNEQFF